The rows below give T cell receptor beta chains drawn from one sample of a study of technical replicates of blood from a handful of donors. TCRdb's copy holds only in-frame clones and misses some; the assay was immunoSEQ multiplex PCR. In the table there are around 64,000 clones, 80% to 95% of which are singletons. Sequencing used PBMCs. All receptors derive from a human donor in good health. Some clones in this sample may be carry-over from other donors' samples. Each CDR3 is given with its conserved first and last residue. The D gene is left open where the match is weak. For some rows the clone size is stated as once, few or many, or as a class when expanded; others skip it.

clone size | J gene | D gene | V gene | CDR3 DNA | CDR3 protein
. | TRBJ2-3 | TRBD1 | TRBV6-5 | TGTGCCAGCAGTTACGACAGGGTGACAGATACGCAGTATTTT | CASSYDRVTDTQYF
. | TRBJ2-7 | TRBD1 | TRBV27 | TGTGCCAGCAGTTTATTAACCGGGACAGGGTCCTCCTACGAGCAGTACTTC | CASSLLTGTGSSYEQYF
. | TRBJ2-3 | TRBD2 | TRBV11-2 | TGTGCCAGCAGCTTCAGGACTAGCGGGAATGTTGGTGATACGCAGTATTTT | CASSFRTSGNVGDTQYF
. | TRBJ2-1 | . | TRBV20-1 | TGCAGTGCTATATACAATGAGCAGTTCTTC | CSAIYNEQFF
once | TRBJ1-5 | . | TRBV2 | TGTGCCAGCAGTTATTATAGCAATCAGCCCCAGCATTTT | CASSYYSNQPQHF
. | TRBJ2-3 | TRBD2 | TRBV25-1 | TGTGCCAGCAGTCCCCACGCGGGAGCCACAGATACGCAGTATTTT | CASSPHAGATDTQYF
. | TRBJ1-4 | . | TRBV29-1 | TGCAGCGTTGGTCTACATCGGGATGAAAAACTGTTTTTT | CSVGLHRDEKLFF
. | TRBJ1-1 | TRBD1 | TRBV18 | TGTGCCAGCTCATCGAGATCGGACAGGGTTAACACTGAAGCTTTCTTT | CASSSRSDRVNTEAFF
. | TRBJ2-3 | TRBD1 | TRBV19 | TGTGCCAGTAGCTCTGGACAGGGCACAGATACGCAGTATTTT | CASSSGQGTDTQYF
once | TRBJ2-3 | . | TRBV29-1 | TGCAGCGCCTTAGGGGGGGCGAATACGCAGTATTTT | CSALGGANTQYF
. | TRBJ1-3 | TRBD1 | TRBV25-1 | TGTGCCAGCAGTGGCTGGAACCGACAGGGGGACTCTGGAAACACCATATATTTT | CASSGWNRQGDSGNTIYF
. | TRBJ1-6 | . | TRBV5-1 | TGCGCCAGCAGCTTGGATGCGACAGGCAACAATTCACCCCTCCACTTT | CASSLDATGNNSPLHF
. | TRBJ1-5 | . | TRBV10-3 | TGTGCCATCAGTGACTCGGGTGGCAATCAGCCCCAGCATTTT | CAISDSGGNQPQHF
. | TRBJ1-2 | . | TRBV19 | TGTGCCAGTAGTATAGAACAGGGATATGGCTACACCTTC | CASSIEQGYGYTF
. | TRBJ1-2 | . | TRBV7-2 | TGTGCCAGCAACCGTTCGCCCGGGAACTATGGCTACACCTTC | CASNRSPGNYGYTF
few | TRBJ1-5 | TRBD1 | TRBV2 | TGTGCCAGCAGTGAGGAGGGGACAGGGAATGGCCAGCCCCAGCATTTT | CASSEEGTGNGQPQHF
. | TRBJ1-1 | TRBD1 | TRBV5-1 | TGCGCCAGCAGCGAGGGACAGGGGATCACAACTGAAGCTTTCTTT | CASSEGQGITTEAFF
. | TRBJ2-7 | . | TRBV28 | TGTGCCAGCAGCGGGGAGGCTCGGGCTCGTGAGCAGTACTTC | CASSGEARAREQYF
many | TRBJ2-1 | . | TRBV5-1 | TGCGCCAGCAGCTTGGCGGGGATCAATGAGCAGTTCTTC | CASSLAGINEQFF
once | TRBJ1-1 | TRBD1 | TRBV7-2 | TGTGCCAGCAGCCGGGGACAGGGGTTCATGAACACTGAAGCTTTCTTT | CASSRGQGFMNTEAFF
. | TRBJ1-1 | TRBD1 | TRBV30 | TGTGCCTGGGCCATTCCCGACAGGGGGCTCGCTGAAGCTTTCTTT | CAWAIPDRGLAEAFF
. | TRBJ1-2 | TRBD1 | TRBV30 | TGTGCCTGGAGTGACAGGGGAGATGGCTACACCTTC | CAWSDRGDGYTF
. | TRBJ2-7 | TRBD1 | TRBV19 | TGTGCCACCAGGACAGGGCCCAGCTCCTACGAGCAGTACTTC | CATRTGPSSYEQYF
. | TRBJ1-1 | TRBD1 | TRBV13 | TGTGCCAGCAGCTACGACAGGGGGCGAGGAACTGAAGCTTTCTTT | CASSYDRGRGTEAFF
. | TRBJ1-2 | . | TRBV30 | TGTGCCTGGAGTGTACAGGCCAACTATGGCTACACCTTC | CAWSVQANYGYTF
few | TRBJ2-7 | TRBD2 | TRBV6-4 | TGTGCCAACATACTAGCGGGAGGTTCCTACGAGCAGTACTTC | CANILAGGSYEQYF
. | TRBJ2-3 | . | TRBV4-2 | TGTGCCAGCAGCCAAGGACTAGAGGCAGATACGCAGTATTTT | CASSQGLEADTQYF
. | TRBJ1-2 | . | TRBV10-3 | TGTGCCATCAGTGAAGGGGGATACTATGGCTACACCTTC | CAISEGGYYGYTF
. | TRBJ2-3 | . | TRBV30 | TGTGCCTGGAGTATCCCCAGCGGAGCTCAGGATACGCAGTATTTT | CAWSIPSGAQDTQYF
. | TRBJ1-6 | . | TRBV6-1 | TGTGCCAGCAGTGGGGCACGGCGTAGTCAAACACCCCTCCACTTT | CASSGARRSQTPLHF
. | TRBJ2-7 | . | TRBV5-4 | TGTGCCAGCAGCCCCCCTAGCTCCTACGAGCAGTACTTC | CASSPPSSYEQYF
once | TRBJ2-2 | TRBD1 | TRBV30 | TGTGCCTGGAGAAGAAGGGGGCAATACACCGGGGAGCTGTTTTTT | CAWRRRGQYTGELFF
. | TRBJ1-4 | . | TRBV30 | TGTGCCTGGAACAGGGTGGGAAATGAAAAACTGTTTTTT | CAWNRVGNEKLFF
. | TRBJ1-1 | . | TRBV4-3 | TGCGCCAGCAGCCAACAGCCACCGGGAATCCGGGTCACTGAAGCTTTCTTT | CASSQQPPGIRVTEAFF
. | TRBJ2-1 | TRBD2 | TRBV4-3 | TGCGCCAGCAGCCAAGATATCGGGTGGACTAGCGGGAGTTACAATGAGCAGTTCTTC | CASSQDIGWTSGSYNEQFF
. | TRBJ2-5 | . | TRBV7-6 | TGTGCCAGCAGCTTAGATCCGGGGCGGGGAGAGACCCAGTACTTC | CASSLDPGRGETQYF
. | TRBJ1-2 | . | TRBV19 | TGTGCCAGTAGTATTCGTCGGGACTATGGCTACACCTTC | CASSIRRDYGYTF
. | TRBJ2-1 | TRBD1 | TRBV5-1 | TGCGCCAGCAGCCTCCGAGGACAGGGGGCTCTACAGGTAAACAATGAGCAGTTCTTC | CASSLRGQGALQVNNEQFF
. | TRBJ1-5 | TRBD1 | TRBV7-9 | TGTGCCAGCAGCTTGACAGGGGGGAATCAGCCCCAGCATTTT | CASSLTGGNQPQHF
once | TRBJ1-5 | . | TRBV6-1 | TGTGCCAGCAGTGTTCGGGAGAGCAATCAGCCCCAGCATTTT | CASSVRESNQPQHF
. | TRBJ1-2 | . | TRBV7-9 | TGTGCCAGCAGCTTAGGTCAGATAGGCTACACCTTC | CASSLGQIGYTF
. | TRBJ2-5 | TRBD2 | TRBV9 | TGTGCCAGCAGCGTTTCAGTGTCCGGGGGGCAAGAGACCCAGTACTTC | CASSVSVSGGQETQYF
. | TRBJ1-2 | TRBD1 | TRBV2 | TGTGCCAGCAGTTCACAGGGGCCAATCTATGGCTACACCTTC | CASSSQGPIYGYTF
once | TRBJ1-5 | TRBD1 | TRBV19 | TGTGCCAGTAGTAACATACAGGGGGGGGACAATCAGCCCCAGCATTTT | CASSNIQGGDNQPQHF
. | TRBJ1-5 | TRBD1 | TRBV19 | TGTGCCAGTAGTCTGCAGGGGGGCGATCAGCCCCAGCATTTT | CASSLQGGDQPQHF
. | TRBJ2-1 | . | TRBV2 | TGTGCCAGCAGTGATTCGACTAGAAGTTTGAATGAGCAGTTCTTC | CASSDSTRSLNEQFF
. | TRBJ2-1 | TRBD2 | TRBV10-3 | TGTGCCATCAGTGAGTTTGGACTAGCGGACAATGAGCAGTTCTTC | CAISEFGLADNEQFF
. | TRBJ2-1 | TRBD2 | TRBV5-4 | TGTGCCAGCAGCTCACAACCAAAAACTAGCGGGAGGAACAATGAGCAGTTCTTC | CASSSQPKTSGRNNEQFF
. | TRBJ1-2 | . | TRBV6-5 | TGTGCCAGCAGTTCTTCTGGGAGGTCTCCTAACTATGGCTACACCTTC | CASSSSGRSPNYGYTF
. | TRBJ2-3 | TRBD2 | TRBV4-3 | TGCGCCAGCAGCCAAGATAGGGGACTAGCGGGGGGAGATACGCAGTATTTT | CASSQDRGLAGGDTQYF